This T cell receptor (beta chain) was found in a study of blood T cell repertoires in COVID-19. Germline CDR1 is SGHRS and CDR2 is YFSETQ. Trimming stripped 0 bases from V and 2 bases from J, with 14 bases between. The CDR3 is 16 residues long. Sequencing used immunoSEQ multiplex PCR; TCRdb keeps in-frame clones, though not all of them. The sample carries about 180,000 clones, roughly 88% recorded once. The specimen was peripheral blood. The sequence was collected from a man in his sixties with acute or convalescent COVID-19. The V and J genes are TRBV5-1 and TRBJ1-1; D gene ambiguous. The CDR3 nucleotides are TGCGCCAGCAGCTTGGGGGCTCTCCCGCCAAACACTGAAGCTTTCTTT. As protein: CASSLGALPPNTEAFF.